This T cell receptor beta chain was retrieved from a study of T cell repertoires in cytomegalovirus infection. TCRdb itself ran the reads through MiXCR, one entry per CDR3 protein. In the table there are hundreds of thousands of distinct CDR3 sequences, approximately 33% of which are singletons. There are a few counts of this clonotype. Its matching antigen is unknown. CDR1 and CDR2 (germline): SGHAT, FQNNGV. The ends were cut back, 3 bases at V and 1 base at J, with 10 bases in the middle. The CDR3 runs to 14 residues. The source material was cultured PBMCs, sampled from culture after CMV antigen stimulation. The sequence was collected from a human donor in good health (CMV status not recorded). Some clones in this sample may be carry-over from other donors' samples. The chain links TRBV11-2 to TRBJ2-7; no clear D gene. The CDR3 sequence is CASSFSDGSYEQYF. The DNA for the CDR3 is TGTGCCAGCAGCTTCTCGGACGGGTCCTACGAGCAGTACTTC.